This TCR beta chain was found in a study of CXCR3-negative and CXCR3-positive naive CD8 T cells. Study results and limitations: Researchers report that CXCR3-positive naive cells carry more hydrophobic TRB CDR3s than CXCR3-negative naive cells.

CDR1 is SGHTA and CDR2 is FQGNSA in the germline V gene. The CDR3 totals 15 residues. Triplicate roughly 300,000-cell sorts were made of each CD8+ T cell subset. Cells classed as naive CD8+ T cells were CD45RO-CCR7+CD27+CD95-. Concerning this clonotype itself: Its antigen is not identified.

UMI-labeled TRB cDNA libraries were prepared by 5' RACE. TCRdb reanalyzed the 5' RACE reads and collapses them to one entry per CDR3 protein, without DNA. This sample contains roughly 63,000 distinct CDR3 sequences. The sequenced sample was naive CXCR3+ CD8+ T cells from blood. The subset here: CD45RO-CCR7+CD27+CD95- naive CD8+ T cells expressing CXCR3 (TNR3+). The sequence was collected from a human donor in good health. Some clones in this sample may be carry-over from other donors' samples. The chain uses TRBV7-2 and TRBJ2-7; the TCRdb call, TRBD1, lacks DNA for checking. The CDR3 reads CASSLFTGVFYEQYF.